A selection of T cell receptor beta chains follows, all from one sample in a study of blood T cell repertoires in COVID-19. Profiling relied on immunoSEQ multiplex PCR, and the TCRdb table lists in-frame clones only, not all of them. This repertoire shows about 85,000 clones, about 83% found once; its top ten account for 5.4%. Sequencing input: peripheral blood. Receptor source: a man in his 60s with acute or convalescent COVID-19. CDR3s include the opening cysteine and the closing phenylalanine or tryptophan. A row's size may be missing; if present it is once, few, many or a size class.

clone_size v_call cdr3_aa
NA TRBV6-6 CASSYFGTGWFEQYF
NA TRBV21-1 CASSRRHRPKEEAFF
NA TRBV2 CASSEEAGDNYGYTF
NA TRBV14 CASRLGRRTEAFF
NA TRBV19 CASSIDGTGGGVWGGYTF
NA TRBV21-1 CASSTAQGNQPQHF
NA TRBV2 CASRRDLSNQPQHF
NA TRBV10-3 CAISPTGGTEAFF
NA TRBV3-1/TRBV3-2 CASSHPRQGTDTQYF
NA TRBV5-1 CASSPVPGGSTEAFF
few TRBV7-8 CASSSRDTTYGYTF
NA TRBV30 CAGAGVEGNTIYF
NA TRBV27 CASSLRFRDTGELFF
once TRBV11-2 CASSLSRNSNQPQHF
NA TRBV10-3 CASGTSGGPRLGNTGELFF